This is a list of T cell receptor beta chains from one sample in a study of cytomegalovirus exposure and HLA in healthy donors. Data came from immunoSEQ multiplex PCR; TCRdb stores just in-frame clones and leaves some out. The sample table includes about 170,000 clones. Sequencing used PBMCs. These receptors were taken from a woman under 30 in good health and CMV-seropositive. Each CDR3 is given with its conserved first and last residue. The D gene is left open where the match is weak.

TRBJ2-7	TRBV18	TRBD2	CASSPSRVRLAGDGNEQYF	TGTGCCAGCTCACCGAGCCGGGTAAGGCTAGCGGGAGACGGCAACGAGCAGTACTTC
TRBJ2-1	TRBV4-3	TRBD2	CASSLGLAINEQFF	TGCGCCAGCAGCCTCGGACTAGCAATCAATGAGCAGTTCTTC
TRBJ2-1	TRBV5-1	NA	CASSLWPGASNEQFF	TGCGCCAGCAGCTTGTGGCCAGGGGCGTCCAATGAGCAGTTCTTC
TRBJ1-6	TRBV27	TRBD1	CASSLGTGIGSPLHF	TGTGCCAGCAGTTTGGGGACAGGGATAGGATCACCCCTCCACTTT
TRBJ1-1	TRBV28	NA	CASSFGTEAFF	TGTGCCAGCAGTTTCGGCACTGAAGCTTTCTTT
TRBJ1-2	TRBV5-8	TRBD1	CASSLMSGGGGYTF	TGTGCCAGCAGCTTGATGTCAGGGGGCGGTGGCTACACCTTC
TRBJ2-5	TRBV4-1	TRBD2	CASSQGVLAGGTRETQYF	TGCGCCAGCAGCCAAGGGGTACTAGCGGGGGGAACGCGGGAGACCCAGTACTTC
TRBJ1-1	TRBV4-3	NA	CASSQGRGLNTEAFF	TGCGCCAGCAGCCAAGGACGGGGTTTGAACACTGAAGCTTTCTTT
TRBJ2-3	TRBV7-2	NA	CASSLGRNTDTQYF	TGTGCCAGCAGCTTAGGGCGGAACACAGATACGCAGTATTTT
TRBJ2-5	TRBV30	NA	CAWSVIAGETQYF	TGTGCCTGGAGTGTAATCGCGGGGGAGACCCAGTACTTC
TRBJ2-6	TRBV11-1	NA	CASSRGGANVLTF	TGTGCCAGCAGCCGGGGAGGGGCCAACGTCCTGACTTTC
TRBJ1-1	TRBV29-1	TRBD1	CSASGTGVFSTEAFF	TGCAGCGCCTCCGGGACAGGGGTATTTAGCACTGAAGCTTTCTTT
TRBJ1-5	TRBV19	NA	CASSMTVVQNNQPQHF	TGTGCCAGTAGTATGACGGTTGTACAGAACAATCAGCCCCAGCATTTT
TRBJ2-2	TRBV4-1	TRBD1	CASSQGGQAYTGELFF	TGCGCCAGCAGCCAAGGGGGACAGGCATACACCGGGGAGCTGTTTTTT
TRBJ1-2	TRBV19	TRBD1	CASTQRTGGGNYGYTF	TGTGCCAGTACCCAAAGGACAGGGGGGGGTAACTATGGCTACACCTTC
TRBJ2-1	TRBV12-5	TRBD1	CASGSNRGVSYNEQFF	TGTGCTAGTGGCTCTAACAGGGGCGTATCCTACAATGAGCAGTTCTTC
TRBJ1-2	TRBV7-9	TRBD1	CASSHSDRSNYGYTF	TGTGCCAGCAGCCATTCGGACAGGAGTAACTATGGCTACACCTTC
TRBJ1-4	TRBV7-2	TRBD1	CASSLGAGTGGEKLFF	TGTGCCAGCAGCTTGGGTGCCGGGACAGGGGGCGAAAAACTGTTTTTT
TRBJ2-7	TRBV29-1	TRBD2	CSVGLAGVFEQYF	TGCAGCGTTGGGCTAGCGGGAGTTTTCGAGCAGTACTTC
TRBJ1-3	TRBV7-2	TRBD1	CASSSNQGGSGNTIYF	TGTGCCAGCAGCTCGAATCAGGGGGGATCTGGAAACACCATATATTTT
TRBJ1-1	TRBV7-2	TRBD1	CASSLPKDRVNTEAFF	TGTGCCAGCAGCCTACCAAAGGACAGGGTGAACACTGAAGCTTTCTTT
TRBJ1-2	TRBV7-2	NA	CASSLVIGVGYGYTF	TGTGCCAGCAGCTTAGTTATAGGGGTGGGCTATGGCTACACCTTC
TRBJ2-5	TRBV30	NA	CAWMELEETQYF	TGTGCCTGGATGGAGTTAGAAGAGACCCAGTACTTC
TRBJ2-1	TRBV15	TRBD2	CATSRDSGGTYNEQFF	TGTGCCACCAGCAGAGATAGCGGGGGGACCTACAATGAGCAGTTCTTC
TRBJ2-1	TRBV10-3	TRBD2	CAISLAGGPKQFF	TGTGCCATCAGCTTAGCGGGGGGCCCCAAGCAGTTCTTC
TRBJ2-3	TRBV7-9	NA	CASSGGDTQYF	TGTGCCAGCAGCGGAGGGGACACGCAGTATTTT
TRBJ2-7	TRBV6-1	NA	CASSEEEQAPYEQYF	TGTGCCAGCAGTGAAGAGGAACAGGCCCCCTACGAGCAGTACTTC
TRBJ1-2	TRBV27	NA	CASSSYNPANYGYTF	TGTGCCAGCAGTTCTTACAACCCAGCTAACTATGGCTACACCTTC
TRBJ2-5	TRBV5-1	TRBD1	CASSSYDRAGVQYF	TGCGCCAGCAGCTCCTATGACAGGGCAGGGGTCCAGTACTTC
TRBJ1-1	TRBV5-1	TRBD1	CASSFGQGENTEAFF	TGCGCCAGCAGCTTCGGACAGGGGGAAAACACTGAAGCTTTCTTT
TRBJ2-3	TRBV5-6	NA	CASSLGGQYTDTQYF	TGTGCCAGCAGCTTGGGCGGACAGTACACAGATACGCAGTATTTT
TRBJ1-2	TRBV19	NA	CASSPRGNYGYTF	TGTGCCAGTAGTCCAAGGGGAAACTATGGCTACACCTTC
TRBJ1-4	TRBV11-3	TRBD1	CASSSTGDEKLFF	TGTGCCAGCAGCTCGACAGGGGACGAAAAACTGTTTTTT
TRBJ1-6	TRBV5-6	NA	CASSLKTKDSSPLHF	TGTGCCAGCAGCTTAAAAACCAAGGACAGTTCACCCCTCCACTTT
TRBJ2-7	TRBV19	TRBD1	CASSISRDRDHEQYF	TGTGCCAGTAGTATATCCCGGGACAGGGACCACGAGCAGTACTTC
TRBJ1-2	TRBV7-9	NA	CASSPQGTGYTF	TGTGCCAGCAGCCCCCAGGGGACGGGCTACACCTTC
TRBJ1-2	TRBV4-1	NA	CASSQVRAPAGHGYTF	TGCGCCAGCAGCCAAGTTCGAGCCCCCGCAGGCCATGGCTACACCTTC
TRBJ2-1	TRBV7-8	TRBD2	CASSLRGTSGYNEQFF	TGTGCCAGCAGCCTAAGGGGGACTAGCGGTTACAATGAGCAGTTCTTC
TRBJ2-1	TRBV23-1	NA	CASSQSKIQQGTEQFF	TGCGCCAGCAGTCAATCCAAGATTCAACAGGGTACTGAGCAGTTCTTC
TRBJ1-1	TRBV27	TRBD1	CASSLLTGGRDTEAFF	TGTGCCAGCAGTTTACTGACAGGGGGCAGGGACACTGAAGCTTTCTTT
TRBJ1-4	TRBV30	NA	CAWSFRREKLFF	TGTGCCTGGAGTTTTCGTCGTGAAAAACTGTTTTTT
TRBJ1-1	TRBV20-1	NA	CSAGGLGGAFF	TGCAGTGCTGGAGGTCTGGGGGGAGCTTTCTTT
TRBJ1-1	TRBV9	NA	CASSVAQGTEAFF	TGTGCCAGCAGCGTAGCTCAGGGAACTGAAGCTTTCTTT
TRBJ2-4	TRBV19	TRBD1	CASSSDRGLLLAKNIQYF	TGTGCCAGTAGTAGTGACAGGGGGTTATTACTAGCCAAAAACATTCAGTACTTC
TRBJ2-5	TRBV4-1	TRBD2	CASSQGRMAGGLGETQYF	TGCGCCAGCAGCCAAGGAAGAATGGCGGGGGGGCTGGGGGAGACCCAGTACTTC